This TCR beta chain emerged from a study of technical replicates of blood from a handful of donors. The germline gives CDR1 MNHEY, CDR2 SVGAGI. CDR3 length: 15 residues. J gave up 2 bases and V 0 bases, and 3 bases lay outside the gene matches. This clone showed up just once. The data were produced by immunoSEQ multiplex PCR, yet TCRdb's version contains in-frame clones alone and is incomplete. The repertoire holds 72,000 or so clones, around 93% seen once, with about 0.4% in the top ten. The TCR comes from a human donor in good health. Source material: T cells isolated from PBMCs. V gene TRBV6-5 combines with J gene TRBJ1-1; 7 bases map to TRBD1. CDR3 loop: CASSYSGTANTEAFF. As DNA, the CDR3 is TGTGCCAGCAGTTACTCAGGGACAGCAAACACTGAAGCTTTCTTT.